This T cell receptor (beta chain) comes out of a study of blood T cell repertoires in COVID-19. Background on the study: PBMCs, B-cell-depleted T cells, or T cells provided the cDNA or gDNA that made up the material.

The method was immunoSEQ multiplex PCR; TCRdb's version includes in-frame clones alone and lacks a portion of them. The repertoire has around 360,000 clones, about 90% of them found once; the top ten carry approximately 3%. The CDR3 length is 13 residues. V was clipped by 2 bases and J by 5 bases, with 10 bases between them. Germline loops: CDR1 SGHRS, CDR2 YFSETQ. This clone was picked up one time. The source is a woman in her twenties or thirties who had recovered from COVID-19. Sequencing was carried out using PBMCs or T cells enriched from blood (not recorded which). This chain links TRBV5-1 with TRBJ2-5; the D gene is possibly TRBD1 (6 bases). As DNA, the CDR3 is TGCGCCAGCAGCTTACAGGGAAGTGAGACCCAGTACTTC. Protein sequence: CASSLQGSETQYF. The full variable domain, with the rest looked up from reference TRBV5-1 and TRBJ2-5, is KAGVTQTPRYLIKTRGQQVTLSCSPISGHRSVSWYQQTPGQGLQFLFEYFSETQRNKGNFPGRFSGRQFSNSRSEMNVSTLELGDSALYLCASSLQGSETQYFGPGTRLLVL.